These 32 T cell receptor beta chains came from one sample sequenced in a study of T cell responses to AZD1222 COVID-19 vaccine (dated by TCRdb to the early 2020s). Library preparation employed the immunoSEQ multiplex PCR assay. This is the immuneACCESS table as TCRdb keeps it, with only in-frame sequences that have V and J called. A part of the clones is gone; compared with another copy, unresolved V genes explain less than half, and the rest is unexplained. This sample gives roughly 120,000 clones in total; around 93% of them show up just once. About 7.8% of the sample comes from the top ten. Explained via the paper, the time point label denotes: baseline before first vaccination. The source was peripheral blood, collected on day 0 of AZD1222 vaccination. The receptors come from an adult in good health.

The chain combines TRBV19 with TRBJ1-1; D remains unclear. The germline CDR1 and CDR2 sequences are LNHDA and SQIVND (reference sequence). V lost 7 bases, J lost 0 bases, and 9 bases lay in between. This CDR3 region has 13 residues. The CDR3: CASMSGMNTEAFF. CDR3 bases: TGTGCCAGTATGTCTGGGATGAACACTGAAGCTTTCTTT.

The V and J genes are TRBV3-1 (or the pseudogene TRBV3-2) and TRBJ1-6; 9 bases line up with TRBD1. The ends lost 4 bases at V and 4 bases at J; junction bases unmatched: 5. CDR3 size: 16 residues. Germline lookup yields CDR1 LGHDT and CDR2 YNNKEL (reference sequence). The CDR3 spells CASSPWTGVYNSPLHF. For the CDR3, the DNA is TGTGCCAGCAGCCCATGGACAGGGGTTTATAATTCACCCCTCCACTTT.

Only a few counts were recorded for this clone. The genes are TRBV9 and TRBJ1-2, with unresolved D. This CDR3 has 14 amino acids. V was cut by 0 bases and J by 2 bases, with 8 bases left in between. Germline assignment: CDR1 SGDLS and CDR2 YYNGEE. In nucleotides, the CDR3 is TGTGCCAGCAGCGTAGAAGTAGGGAACTATGGCTACACCTTC. Translated, it gives CASSVEVGNYGYTF.

The chain couples TRBV12-3 or TRBV12-4 to TRBJ1-2, with D hard to call. Deletions cut 2 bases from V and 4 bases from J, with 8 bases between. The CDR3 is made up of 13 amino acids. CDR3 bases: TGTGCCAGCAGTTTACGGGATACCTATGGCTACACCTTC. It specifies CASSLRDTYGYTF.

V and J are TRBV2 and TRBJ2-1, with D perhaps given as TRBD1 or TRBD2 (7 bases each). The V gene's germline CDR1 is SNHLY and CDR2 FYNNEI. The CDR3 extends over 15 amino acids. Trimming cost V 5 bases and J 3 bases, with 14 bases left between them. CDR3 sequence: CASSSQGGNYNEQFF. The CDR3 nucleotides read TGTGCCAGCAGTTCCCAGGGGGGGAACTACAATGAGCAGTTCTTC.

The V and J genes are TRBV28 and TRBJ1-5, with unresolved D. Trimming removed 7 bases from V and 3 bases from J, with 10 bases in between. The germline V gene has CDR1 MDHEN and CDR2 SYDVKM. The CDR3 is 13 amino acids. The CDR3 DNA reads TGTGCCAGCAAGAGGGAGGACAATCAGCCCCAGCATTTT. Its translation is CASKREDNQPQHF. Complete variable domain (other parts from reference TRBV28 and TRBJ1-5): DVKVTQSSRYLVKRTGEKVFLECVQDMDHENMFWYRQDPGLGLRLIYFSYDVKMKEKGDIPEGYSVSREKKERFSLILESASTNQTSMYLCASKREDNQPQHFGDGTRLSIL.

This chain links TRBV2 with TRBJ1-1; a possible D gene is TRBD1 (5 bases). Trimming cost V 7 bases and J 6 bases, with 12 bases left between them. Germline CDR1 reads SNHLY; CDR2 reads FYNNEI. The length of the CDR3 is 12 residues. CDR3 DNA: TGTGCCAGCACCGCACGGGGCGCTGAAGCTTTCTTT. Residues: CASTARGAEAFF.

On this clone: The same CDR3 is also encoded by other DNA sequences in this sample. This rearrangement joins TRBV4-1 to TRBJ1-1; D not certain. CDR3 length: 12 amino acids. Trimming left V 1 base short and J 1 base short, with 1 base between. CDR1 and CDR2 from the germline V gene are MGHRA and YSYEKL. The DNA for the CDR3 is TGCGCCAGCAGCCAAGGGAACACTGAAGCTTTCTTT. Translation gives CASSQGNTEAFF.

The CDR3 coding sequence is TGTGCCAGCAGCTCTAGCGGGGTCGGAGAGACCCAGTACTTC. Translation: CASSSSGVGETQYF. The genes are TRBV7-7 and TRBJ2-5; 9 bases are shared with TRBD2. The CDR3 spans 14 residues. Losses at the gene ends were 4 bases for V and 4 bases for J; bases not matched to a gene: 4. The germline gives CDR1 SSHAT, CDR2 FNYEAQ (reference sequence).

The chain employs TRBV4-2 and TRBJ2-3; TRBD1 agrees at 10 bases. Per the germline V gene, CDR1 is LGHNA and CDR2 is YNFKEQ. The length of the CDR3 is 17 residues. The V gene end was trimmed by 0 bases and the J gene end by 3 bases; junction bases not matched to a gene: 6. Written as DNA, the CDR3 is TGTGCCAGCAGCCAAGATACCGGACAGGGGGTAACAGATACGCAGTATTTT. This translates into CASSQDTGQGVTDTQYF.

CDR3 amino acids: CASSLKGQGLNSPLHF. The DNA of the CDR3 is TGTGCCAGCAGCTTAAAGGGACAGGGTCTTAATTCACCCCTCCACTTT. V usage is TRBV7-3 and J usage is TRBJ1-6; 9 bases agree with TRBD1. Losses at the gene ends were 1 base for V and 6 bases for J; bases not matched to a gene: 4. The CDR3 runs to 16 residues. Germline V gene data show CDR1 as SGHTA and CDR2 as FQGTGA.

The J gene is TRBJ1-5, the V gene TRBV7-2; tentatively, D is TRBD1 (5 bases). V lost 5 bases and J lost 1, with 9 bases in between. CDR3 size: 14 residues. Germline V gene data show CDR1 as SGHTA and CDR2 as FQGNSA. The CDR3 here is CASSARDSNQPQHF. The CDR3 region has the DNA TGTGCCAGCAGCGCCCGGGACAGCAATCAGCCCCAGCATTTT.

The J gene is TRBJ2-3, the V gene TRBV11-2; tentative D call: TRBD1 (6 bases). Germline CDR1 and CDR2: SGHAT and FQNNGV. V was pared by 1 base and J by 2 bases, with 13 bases between. CDR3 length equals 16 residues. The CDR3 sequence: CASSLGRDTDTDTQYF. The CDR3 coding sequence is TGTGCCAGCAGCTTAGGCCGGGACACCGACACAGATACGCAGTATTTT.

This chain links TRBV29-1 with TRBJ2-3, with a possible D match to TRBD2 (6 bases). Germline CDR1 is SQVTM and CDR2 is ANQGSEA. V lost 4 bases and J lost 3, with 11 bases in between. The CDR3 consists of 13 residues. CDR3 coding DNA: TGCAGCGTTGTCGCTAGCGAGACAGATACGCAGTATTTT. Translated: CSVVASETDTQYF.

V usage is TRBV28 and J usage is TRBJ2-7; 11 bases match TRBD2. Trimming removed 3 bases from V and 0 bases from J; junction bases left unmatched: 4. Per the germline V gene, CDR1 is MDHEN and CDR2 is SYDVKM. This CDR3 region has 16 residues. CDR3 DNA: TGTGCCAGCAGTTTCTATAGCGGGGGGGCCTCCTACGAGCAGTACTTC. This gives the protein CASSFYSGGASYEQYF.

The chain carries TRBV19 and TRBJ2-7, with TRBD2 matching over 8 bases. Unmatched junction bases numbered 10, after V lost 7 bases and J lost 5 bases. This CDR3 has 14 residues. Germline assignment: CDR1 LNHDA and CDR2 SQIVND (reference sequence). DNA for the CDR3: TGTGCCAGTACACAGGCGGGGGGCGTCGACGAGCAGTACTTC. Translated, it gives CASTQAGGVDEQYF.

V and J are TRBV7-3 and TRBJ2-3; no reliable D call. Deletions cut 1 base from V and 1 base from J, with 6 bases between. The CDR3 covers 14 residues. The germline CDR1 and CDR2 sequences are SGHTA and FQGTGA. CDR3 DNA: TGTGCCAGCAGCTTAAATGCCCGCACAGATACGCAGTATTTT. It is translated as CASSLNARTDTQYF.

This chain links TRBV10-2 with TRBJ1-2; D is unresolved. Germline CDR1 reads WSHSY; CDR2 reads SAAADI. The CDR3 length is 13 residues. The V end was cut by 6 bases, the J end by 1 base, with 9 bases between. Here the CDR3 reads CASSPGLNYGYTF. DNA of the CDR3: TGCGCCAGCAGCCCCGGGCTTAACTATGGCTACACCTTC.

This chain links TRBV27 with TRBJ2-7; D unclear. The CDR3 has 14 amino acids. Trimming removed 3 bases at V and 6 bases at J, with 15 bases between. The V gene's germline CDR1 is MNHEY and CDR2 SMNVEV (reference sequence). This CDR3 reads CASSFVDIVGEQYF. The CDR3 bases are TGTGCCAGCAGTTTTGTAGATATCGTGGGCGAGCAGTACTTC.

The CDR3 nucleotides are TGTGCCAGCAGTTTTGAGGGGGCGCTTTTTGCTTTCTTT. It yields the protein CASSFEGALFAFF. The rearrangement joins TRBV12-3 or TRBV12-4 to TRBJ1-1; 7 bases line up with TRBD1. Trimming cost V 3 bases and J 11 bases; bases outside gene matches: 9. This CDR3 spans 13 amino acids.

CDR3 nucleotides: TGCGCCAGCAGCTCAAGCGGGGGGGCCTACAATGAGCAGTTCTTC. It is translated as CASSSSGGAYNEQFF. The rearrangement uses TRBV5-1 and TRBJ2-1, with 10 bases lining up with TRBD2. V shed 3 bases and J 2 bases; nucleotides not matched to a gene: 2. From germline, CDR1 is SGHRS and CDR2 YFSETQ. The CDR3 contains 15 residues.

The chain carries TRBV28 and TRBJ2-2; 8 positions match TRBD2. Germline lookup yields CDR1 MDHEN and CDR2 SYDVKM. The CDR3 spans 14 residues. Germline trimming cut 6 bases from V and 4 bases from J; bases unmatched to any gene: 4. The CDR3: CASRAGGITGELFF. CDR3 nucleotide sequence: TGTGCCAGCAGGGCGGGGGGAATCACCGGGGAGCTGTTTTTT.

V usage is TRBV4-1 and J usage is TRBJ2-7; 7 bases match TRBD1. With V trimmed by 4 bases and J by 1 base, 10 bases remained unmatched. Looked up from germline, CDR1 is MGHRA and CDR2 is YSYEKL. The CDR3 has 16 amino acids. CDR3 residues: CASSPQGVKVSYEQYF. CDR3 DNA sequence: TGCGCCAGCAGCCCTCAGGGGGTGAAAGTATCCTACGAGCAGTACTTC.

The rearrangement joins TRBV30 to TRBJ2-1, with unresolved D. Trimming cost V 3 bases and J 6 bases, with 18 bases left between them. The V gene's germline CDR1 is GTSNPN and CDR2 SVGIG (reference sequence). The CDR3 has 15 residues. CDR3 nucleotides: TGTGCCTGGAGAGAGGACGGATGGAGATTCAATGAGCAGTTCTTC. It codes for CAWREDGWRFNEQFF.

The rearrangement uses TRBV7-9 and TRBJ2-7; D is undetermined. Between the trimmed V and J ends, which lost 5 bases and 3 bases, there was a span of 8 bases. CDR1 is SEHNR, CDR2 FQNEAQ, per germline (reference sequence). This CDR3 spans 12 amino acids. The chain's CDR3 is CASSPRRYEQYF. The CDR3 bases are TGTGCCAGCAGCCCACGACGCTACGAGCAGTACTTC. The full variable domain, its missing parts supplied by reference TRBV7-9 and TRBJ2-7, is DTGVSQNPRHKITKRGQNVTFRCDPISEHNRLYWYRQTLGQGPEFLTYFQNEAQLEKSRLLSDRFSAERPKGSFSTLEIQRTEQGDSAMYLCASSPRRYEQYFGPGTRLTVT.

In the case of this clone: One junction end disagrees with the germline gene, perhaps due to a read error. The chain couples TRBV12-3 or TRBV12-4 to TRBJ2-1, with TRBD2 matching 9 bases. The CDR3 has 13 amino acids. The DNA for the CDR3 is TGTGCCAATAGCGGGGGCGTCCTCAATCAGCAGTTCTTC. Protein product: CANSGGVLNQQFF.

The V call is TRBV10-2, the J call TRBJ1-3, with 7 bases that match TRBD1. Trimming removed 6 bases from V and 2 bases from J; junction bases left unmatched: 10. Germline V lookup: CDR1 WSHSY, CDR2 SAAADI. The CDR3 is made up of 16 amino acids. The CDR3 sequence: CASSRVAQGAGNTIYF. The CDR3 nucleotides are TGCGCCAGCAGCCGCGTGGCCCAGGGGGCTGGAAACACCATATATTTT.

J is TRBJ2-7 and V is TRBV18; 10 bases line up with TRBD1. The junction had 12 bases not matched to a gene; V was cut back by 6 bases and J by 7 bases. Germline V gene sequence: CDR1 KGHSH, CDR2 LQKENI. The CDR3 runs 15 residues. CDR3 DNA: TGTGCCAGCTCCCCCTACGGGACAGGGGCGGGGGAGCAGTACTTC. This encodes CASSPYGTGAGEQYF.

The chain recombines TRBV7-9 with TRBJ2-2, with D uncertain. This CDR3 has 16 amino acids. V dropped 0 bases and J dropped 2 bases, with 10 bases sitting between them. CDR1 and CDR2 from the germline V gene are SEHNR and FQNEAQ (reference sequence). This chain's CDR3 is CASSLATLTNTGELFF. DNA for the CDR3: TGTGCCAGCAGCTTAGCCACCCTTACCAACACCGGGGAGCTGTTTTTT.

The chain employs TRBV29-1 and TRBJ2-1, with 7 bases lining up with TRBD2. V lost 5 bases and J lost 9; bases outside the gene matches: 4. Germline V gene data show CDR1 as SQVTM and CDR2 as ANQGSEA. This CDR3 is 11 amino acids long. CDR3 nucleotide sequence: TGCAGCGTTCGGGGGGATGGTGAGCAGTTCTTC. This translates into CSVRGDGEQFF.

V is TRBV5-1 and J is TRBJ2-1; D may be TRBD2 (5 bases). The length of the CDR3 is 14 residues. CDR1 is SGHRS, CDR2 YFSETQ, per germline. The ends were cut back, 4 bases at V and 6 bases at J, with 14 bases in the middle. The CDR3 coding sequence is TGCGCCAGCAGCCCCACTCGGGGTACCAATGAGCAGTTCTTC. Its translation is CASSPTRGTNEQFF.

The chain recombines TRBV18 with TRBJ1-2; a weak D match, TRBD1 (5 bases). V lost 4 bases to trimming and J lost 2 bases, with 11 bases between them. The germline V gene has CDR1 KGHSH and CDR2 LQKENI. The length of the CDR3 is 14 residues. The CDR3 sequence: CASSLAGRNYGYTF. Written as DNA, the CDR3 is TGTGCCAGCTCACTAGCGGGACGGAACTATGGCTACACCTTC.